This T cell receptor beta chain is from a study of blood T cell repertoires in COVID-19. Turning to the study itself: The United States, Italy and Spain were the sources of the acute and convalescent COVID-19 samples.

The protocol was immunoSEQ multiplex PCR, while the TCRdb copy is restricted to in-frame clones and leaves out a portion. The repertoire includes 90,000 to 110,000 clones, 75% to 90% of them detected once, and about 18% sits in the top ten. CDR3 length: 13 amino acids. Trimming pared 5 bases from V and 8 bases from J, leaving 15 bases between. The germline CDR1 and CDR2 sequences are SEHNR and FQNEAQ (reference sequence). In its sample, this clone was seen a few times. The clonotype originates from a woman aged 55-69 years with acute or convalescent COVID-19. The sequencing input was peripheral blood. V gene TRBV7-9 combines with J gene TRBJ1-2; D gene ambiguous. The DNA for the CDR3 is TGTGCCAGCAGCCGAGAGGGCTATCGGGGCTACACCTTC. Translated, it gives CASSREGYRGYTF.